Presented here are 2 T cell receptor beta chains from one specimen sequenced in a study of T cell changes during pregnancy in multiple sclerosis. Profiled with immunoSEQ multiplex PCR; TCRdb holds only in-frame clones, not every one. In the table there are over 50,000 clones, about 90% of which are singletons. The sequences come from peripheral blood, collected in the first trimester of pregnancy. These receptors all come from a female donor in good health, enrolled as a control in a pregnancy study.

The CDR3 sequence: CASSLYGGSYNEQFF. Written as DNA, the CDR3 is TGTGCCAGCAGCTTGTACGGGGGTTCCTACAATGAGCAGTTCTTC. The V gene is TRBV7-2, the J gene TRBJ2-1; a possible D gene is TRBD2 (6 bases). The CDR3 runs to 15 residues. Per germline, CDR1 SGHTA and CDR2 FQGNSA. Deletions cut 3 bases from V and 1 base from J, with 10 bases between.

This clone was seen a few times. J is TRBJ1-4 and V is TRBV6-5; D is perhaps TRBD1 (6 bases). The CDR3 extends over 15 amino acids. V shed 4 bases and J shed 7 bases, with 16 bases lying between them. The germline gives CDR1 MNHEY, CDR2 SVGAGI. The CDR3 sequence: CASSSNRDAFEKLFF. The CDR3 nucleotides are TGTGCCAGCAGTTCTAACAGGGACGCTTTTGAAAAACTGTTTTTT.